This T cell receptor beta chain was obtained from a study of Ad26.COV2.S vaccination and SARS-CoV-2 variants. Treatment: some 20 received Ad26.COV2.S at low or high dose, single or two shots; several received placebo; per-sample allocation not given. Samples were taken on day 63 after the first vaccine or placebo injection. Generated by immunoSEQ multiplex PCR, the TCRdb table keeps only in-frame clones and is missing some. This table holds about 400,000 clones, under 90% found once. The CDR3 consists of 12 residues. Germline loops: CDR1 MNHEY, CDR2 SVGAGI. The ends lost 4 bases at V and 8 bases at J; junction bases unmatched: 4.

The sample consisted of peripheral blood, taken in a trial of Ad26.COV2.S vaccine versus placebo. This sequence was found in a person between 18 and 59 years old who received the Ad26.COV2.S COVID-19 vaccine or a placebo. The V gene is TRBV6-5, the J gene TRBJ1-2; TRBD1 agrees at 7 bases. The CDR3 nucleotides are TGTGCCAGCAGTTTCACAGGGGTAGGCTACACCTTC. Its translation: CASSFTGVGYTF.